This passage covers 9 T cell receptor beta chains from one sample sequenced in a study of blood T cell repertoires in COVID-19. Assay: immunoSEQ multiplex PCR; the TCRdb copy retains only in-frame clones and omits some. The table lists about 310,000 clones, 70% to 90% of them singletons. The material sequenced was PBMCs or T cells enriched from blood (not recorded which). All receptors derive from a middle-aged woman who had recovered from COVID-19.

The genes are TRBV19 and TRBJ2-1; maybe TRBD2 (6 bases). The CDR3 totals 16 residues. Germline values: CDR1 LNHDA, CDR2 SQIVND (reference sequence). V was pared by 1 base and J by 0 bases, with 10 bases between. The CDR3 DNA reads as TGTGCCAGTAGTATAGGGAGGGGACTCTCCTACAATGAGCAGTTCTTC. Translating gives CASSIGRGLSYNEQFF.

The V gene is TRBV11-2, the J gene TRBJ1-2; TRBD1 aligns across 7 bases. The germline CDR1 and CDR2 sequences are SGHAT and FQNNGV. The length of the CDR3 is 17 residues. V dropped 5 bases and J dropped 6; count of bases not matched to a gene: 18. CDR3 bases: TGTGCCAGCAGCCCTCCCGTCCGACAGGGTTCGAAGCATGGCTACACCTTC. This gives the protein CASSPPVRQGSKHGYTF.

This clone has a handful of counts. The chain joins TRBV30 to TRBJ1-4; D not resolved. CDR1 is GTSNPN, CDR2 SVGIG, per germline (reference sequence). The CDR3 runs to 12 residues. Trimming took off 0 bases at V and 6 bases at J, with 5 bases between the two ends. The DNA of the CDR3 is TGTGCCTGGAGTGTACTCCATGAAAAACTGTTTTTT. Amino acid sequence: CAWSVLHEKLFF.

V is TRBV28 and J is TRBJ2-7, with 9 positions matching TRBD1. The junction had 9 bases not matched to a gene; V was cut back by 3 bases and J by 6 bases. This CDR3 is 15 amino acids long. CDR1 is MDHEN and CDR2 is SYDVKM in the germline V gene. CDR3 protein: CASSFLTGGLGEQYF. In DNA form, the CDR3 reads TGTGCCAGCAGTTTCCTCACAGGGGGCCTGGGCGAGCAGTACTTC. Variable domain in full (rest from reference TRBV28 and TRBJ2-7): DVKVTQSSRYLVKRTGEKVFLECVQDMDHENMFWYRQDPGLGLRLIYFSYDVKMKEKGDIPEGYSVSREKKERFSLILESASTNQTSMYLCASSFLTGGLGEQYFGPGTRLTVT.

V gene TRBV10-3 combines with J gene TRBJ1-2; maybe TRBD1 (6 bases). The germline gives CDR1 ENHRY, CDR2 SYGVKD. This CDR3 has 17 amino acids. Trimming removed 4 bases from V and 4 bases from J, with 22 bases in between. The CDR3: CAISGLSVGQKFYGYTF. CDR3 nucleotide sequence: TGTGCCATCAGTGGTCTGTCGGTCGGACAGAAATTCTATGGCTACACCTTC.

The CDR3 loop is CAISPERDSYEQYF. The CDR3 DNA follows: TGTGCCATCAGCCCGGAGAGAGACTCCTACGAGCAGTACTTC. The chain employs TRBV10-3 and TRBJ2-7; no reliable D call. With 6 bases removed from V and 0 bases from J, the gap between germline ends came to 12 bases. The length of the CDR3 is 14 residues. Germline loops: CDR1 ENHRY, CDR2 SYGVKD.

The DNA of the CDR3 is TGTGCCAGCAGTCCACCGACAGGGGCTACCTACACTGAAGCTTTCTTT. This codes for CASSPPTGATYTEAFF. J is TRBJ1-1 and V is TRBV28; 8 nucleotides agree with TRBD1. CDR1 is MDHEN, CDR2 SYDVKM, per germline. This CDR3 has 16 amino acids. The V gene end was trimmed by 5 bases and the J gene end by 3 bases; junction bases not matched to a gene: 11.

J is TRBJ1-3 and V is TRBV6-2 or TRBV6-3; D might be TRBD1 (5 bases). Germline V gene sequence: CDR1 MNHEY, CDR2 SVGEGT. This CDR3 has 14 residues. V dropped 6 bases and J dropped 9 bases, with 18 bases sitting between them. Written as DNA, the CDR3 is TGTGCCAGCAGCCGGACACTTCTGGAAGGCACCATATATTTT. Its protein is CASSRTLLEGTIYF.

The chain has TRBV5-1 and TRBJ1-2; D gene uncertain. Germline CDR1 reads SGHRS; CDR2 reads YFSETQ. Trimming removed 4 bases at V and 4 bases at J, with 14 bases between. The CDR3 length is 14 residues. CDR3 residues: CASSVDITSYGYTF. In DNA, the CDR3 is TGCGCCAGCAGCGTCGACATCACCAGCTATGGCTACACCTTC.